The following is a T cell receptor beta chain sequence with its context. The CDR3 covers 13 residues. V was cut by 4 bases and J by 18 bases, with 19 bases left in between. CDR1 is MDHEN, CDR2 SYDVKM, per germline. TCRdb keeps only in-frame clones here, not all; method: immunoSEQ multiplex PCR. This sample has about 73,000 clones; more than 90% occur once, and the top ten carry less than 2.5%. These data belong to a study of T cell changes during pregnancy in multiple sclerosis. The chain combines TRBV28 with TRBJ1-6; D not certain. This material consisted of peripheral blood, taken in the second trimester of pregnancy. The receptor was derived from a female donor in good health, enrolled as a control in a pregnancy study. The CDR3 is CASSSLGAAGGHF. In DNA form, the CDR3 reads TGTGCCAGCAGTTCCTTAGGAGCCGCCGGAGGCCACTTT.